This section outlines one T cell receptor beta chain sequence together with its context. Trimming at V came to 5 bases and at J to 4 bases, leaving 4 bases not matched to a gene. Looked up from germline, CDR1 is SNHLY and CDR2 is FYNNEI. The CDR3 is made up of 14 amino acids. The sample belongs to a study of cytomegalovirus exposure and HLA in healthy donors. The PCR used 60 Vbeta and 13 Jbeta primers. The method was immunoSEQ multiplex PCR; TCRdb's version includes in-frame clones alone and lacks a portion of them. The sample lists under 200,000 clones; about three quarters were seen once. The sample taken for sequencing was PBMCs. The J gene is TRBJ1-5, the V gene TRBV2, with 8 bases fitting TRBD1. This TCR was sampled from a woman in her forties or fifties in good health and CMV-seropositive. The chain's CDR3 is CASSWTGRNQPQHF. The DNA of the CDR3 is TGTGCCAGCAGTTGGACAGGGCGTAATCAGCCCCAGCATTTT.